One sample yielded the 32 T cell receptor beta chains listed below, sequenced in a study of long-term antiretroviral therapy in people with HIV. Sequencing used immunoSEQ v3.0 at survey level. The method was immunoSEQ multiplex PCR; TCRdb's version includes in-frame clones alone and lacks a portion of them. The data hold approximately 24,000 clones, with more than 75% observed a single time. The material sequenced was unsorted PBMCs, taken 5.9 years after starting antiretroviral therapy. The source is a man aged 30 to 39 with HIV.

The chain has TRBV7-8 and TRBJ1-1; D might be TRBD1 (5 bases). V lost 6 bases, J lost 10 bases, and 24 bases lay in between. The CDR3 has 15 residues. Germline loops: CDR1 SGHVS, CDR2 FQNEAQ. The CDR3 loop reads CASSRGGVGLSGAFF. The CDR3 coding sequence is TGTGCCAGCAGTCGGGGAGGGGTGGGGCTTTCAGGAGCTTTCTTT.

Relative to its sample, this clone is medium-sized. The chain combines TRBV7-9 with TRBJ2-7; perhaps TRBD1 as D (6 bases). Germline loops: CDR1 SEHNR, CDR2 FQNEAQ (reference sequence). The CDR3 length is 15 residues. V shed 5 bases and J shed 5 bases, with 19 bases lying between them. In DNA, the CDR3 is TGTGCCAGCAGCCACCCTCAGGCCAGGGGCAACGAGCAGTACTTC. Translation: CASSHPQARGNEQYF.

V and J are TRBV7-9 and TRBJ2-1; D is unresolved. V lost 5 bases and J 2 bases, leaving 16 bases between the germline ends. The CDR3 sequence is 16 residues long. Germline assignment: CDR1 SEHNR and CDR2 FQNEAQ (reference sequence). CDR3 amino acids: CASSGSLAVPYNEQFF. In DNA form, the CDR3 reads TGTGCCAGCAGCGGGTCCCTGGCGGTGCCCTACAATGAGCAGTTCTTC.

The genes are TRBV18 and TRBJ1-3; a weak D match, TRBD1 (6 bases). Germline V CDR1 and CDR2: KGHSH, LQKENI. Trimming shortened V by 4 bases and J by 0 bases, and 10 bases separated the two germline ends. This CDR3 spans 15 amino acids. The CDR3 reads CASSQGVNSGNTIYF. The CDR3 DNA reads TGTGCCAGCTCACAGGGGGTGAACTCTGGAAACACCATATATTTT.

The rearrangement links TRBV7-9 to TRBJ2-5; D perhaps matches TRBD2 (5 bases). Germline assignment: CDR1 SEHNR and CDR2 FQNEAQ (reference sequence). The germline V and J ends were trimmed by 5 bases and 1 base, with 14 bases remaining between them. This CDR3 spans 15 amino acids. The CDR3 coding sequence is TGTGCCAGCAGCCCCCCGCTAGCCAGCCAAGAGACCCAGTACTTC. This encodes CASSPPLASQETQYF.

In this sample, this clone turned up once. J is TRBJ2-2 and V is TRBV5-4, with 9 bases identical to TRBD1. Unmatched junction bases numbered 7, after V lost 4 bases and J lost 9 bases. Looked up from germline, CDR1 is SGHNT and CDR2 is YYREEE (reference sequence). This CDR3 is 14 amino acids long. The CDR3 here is CASSAEGQGRELFF. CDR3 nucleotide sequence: TGTGCCAGCAGCGCCGAGGGACAGGGAAGGGAGCTGTTTTTT.

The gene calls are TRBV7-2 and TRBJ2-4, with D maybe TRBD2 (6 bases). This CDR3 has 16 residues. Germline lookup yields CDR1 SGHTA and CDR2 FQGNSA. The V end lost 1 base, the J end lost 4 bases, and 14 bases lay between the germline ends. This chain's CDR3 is CASSLGSRGKKNIQYF. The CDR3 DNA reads TGTGCCAGCAGCTTAGGGTCGCGCGGGAAGAAAAACATTCAGTACTTC.

The CDR3 bases are TGTGCCAGCAGTTCCGGGGGTAAGCTGGTAAACTATGGCTACACCTTC. Translating gives CASSSGGKLVNYGYTF. The chain joins TRBV27 to TRBJ1-2; a possible D gene is TRBD1 (5 bases). Germline CDR1 and CDR2: MNHEY and SMNVEV (reference sequence). Trimming removed 4 bases from V and 2 bases from J, with 17 bases in between. The CDR3 extends over 16 amino acids.

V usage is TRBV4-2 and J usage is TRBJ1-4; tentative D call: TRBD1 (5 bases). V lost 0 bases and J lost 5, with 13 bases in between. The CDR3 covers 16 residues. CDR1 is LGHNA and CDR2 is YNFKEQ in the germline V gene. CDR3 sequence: CASSQDVQGTNEKLFF. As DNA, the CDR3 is TGTGCCAGCAGCCAAGATGTGCAGGGCACAAATGAAAAACTGTTTTTT.

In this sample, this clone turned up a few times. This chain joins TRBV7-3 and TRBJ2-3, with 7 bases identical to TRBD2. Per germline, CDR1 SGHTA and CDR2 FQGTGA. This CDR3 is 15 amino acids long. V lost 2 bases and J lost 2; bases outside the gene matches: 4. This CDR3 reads CASSLGGGYTDTQYF. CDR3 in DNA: TGTGCCAGCAGCTTAGGCGGGGGATACACAGATACGCAGTATTTT.

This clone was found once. The CDR3: CASSRRTGNTGELFF. The CDR3 nucleotides read TGTGCCAGCAGCCGGCGGACAGGGAACACCGGGGAGCTGTTTTTT. The rearrangement uses TRBV11-1 and TRBJ2-2, with 7 bases matching TRBD1. Germline trimming cut 5 bases from V and 1 base from J; bases unmatched to any gene: 4. This CDR3 is 15 amino acids long. Germline-derived CDR1 and CDR2 are SGHAT and FQDESV (reference sequence).

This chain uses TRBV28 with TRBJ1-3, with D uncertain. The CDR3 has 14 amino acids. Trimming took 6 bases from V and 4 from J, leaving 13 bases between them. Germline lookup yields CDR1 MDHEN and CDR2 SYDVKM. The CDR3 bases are TGTGCCAGCAGCCCTCCGGTACGAGGAAACACCATATATTTT. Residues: CASSPPVRGNTIYF.

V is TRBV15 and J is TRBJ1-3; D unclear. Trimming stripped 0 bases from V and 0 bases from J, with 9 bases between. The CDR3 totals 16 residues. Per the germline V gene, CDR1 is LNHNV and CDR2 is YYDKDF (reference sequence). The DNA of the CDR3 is TGTGCCACCAGCAGAGATAGGACTACCTCTGGAAACACCATATATTTT. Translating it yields CATSRDRTTSGNTIYF.

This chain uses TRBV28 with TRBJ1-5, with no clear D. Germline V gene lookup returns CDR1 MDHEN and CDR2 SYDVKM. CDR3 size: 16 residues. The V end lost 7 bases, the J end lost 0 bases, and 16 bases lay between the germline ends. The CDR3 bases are TGTGCCAGCACACCGTTCACCCCTTATAGCAATCAGCCCCAGCATTTT. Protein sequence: CASTPFTPYSNQPQHF.

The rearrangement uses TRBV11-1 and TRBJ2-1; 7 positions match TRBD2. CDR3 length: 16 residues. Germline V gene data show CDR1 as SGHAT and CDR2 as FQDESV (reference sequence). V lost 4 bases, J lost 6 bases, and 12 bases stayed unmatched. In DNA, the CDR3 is TGTGCCAGCAGCTATCGTGCGGGAGTTGTTGTCAATGAGCAGTTCTTC. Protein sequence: CASSYRAGVVVNEQFF.

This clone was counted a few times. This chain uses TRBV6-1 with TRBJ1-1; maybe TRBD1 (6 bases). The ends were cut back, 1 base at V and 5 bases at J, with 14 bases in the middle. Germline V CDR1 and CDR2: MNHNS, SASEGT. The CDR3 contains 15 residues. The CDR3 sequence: CASSEEVGGGTEAFF. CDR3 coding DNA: TGTGCCAGCAGTGAAGAGGTAGGGGGAGGGACTGAAGCTTTCTTT.

The CDR3 sequence is CASGMIGGPYNEQFF. DNA for the CDR3: TGCGCCAGCGGCATGATTGGAGGGCCATACAATGAGCAGTTCTTC. The V call is TRBV5-1, the J call TRBJ2-1, with D tentatively TRBD2 (6 bases). The germline V gene has CDR1 SGHRS and CDR2 YFSETQ. The CDR3 is 15 residues long. V was clipped by 7 bases and J by 4 bases, with 18 bases between them.

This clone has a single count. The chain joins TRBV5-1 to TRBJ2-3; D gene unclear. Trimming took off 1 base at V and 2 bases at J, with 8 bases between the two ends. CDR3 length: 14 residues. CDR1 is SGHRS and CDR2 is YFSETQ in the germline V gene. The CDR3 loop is CASSLSPFTDTQYF. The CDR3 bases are TGCGCCAGCAGCTTGTCCCCTTTCACAGATACGCAGTATTTT.

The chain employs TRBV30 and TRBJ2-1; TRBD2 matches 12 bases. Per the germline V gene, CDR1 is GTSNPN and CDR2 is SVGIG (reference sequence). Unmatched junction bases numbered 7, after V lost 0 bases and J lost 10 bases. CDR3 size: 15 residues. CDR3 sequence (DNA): TGTGCCTGGAGTGTACTAGCGGGGGGTTTTGGGGAGCAGTTCTTC. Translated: CAWSVLAGGFGEQFF.

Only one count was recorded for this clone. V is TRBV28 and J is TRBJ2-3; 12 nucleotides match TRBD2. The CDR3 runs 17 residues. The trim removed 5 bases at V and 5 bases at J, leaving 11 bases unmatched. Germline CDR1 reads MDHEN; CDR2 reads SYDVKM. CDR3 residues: CASSPPLAGGPGDTQYF. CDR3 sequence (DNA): TGTGCCAGCAGTCCCCCCCTAGCGGGAGGGCCAGGAGATACGCAGTATTTT.

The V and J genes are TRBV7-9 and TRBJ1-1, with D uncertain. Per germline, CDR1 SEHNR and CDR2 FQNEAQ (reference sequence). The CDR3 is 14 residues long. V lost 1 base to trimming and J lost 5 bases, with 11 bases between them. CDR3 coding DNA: TGTGCCAGCAGCTTAGAGGGCGGGCGAACTGAAGCTTTCTTT. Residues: CASSLEGGRTEAFF.

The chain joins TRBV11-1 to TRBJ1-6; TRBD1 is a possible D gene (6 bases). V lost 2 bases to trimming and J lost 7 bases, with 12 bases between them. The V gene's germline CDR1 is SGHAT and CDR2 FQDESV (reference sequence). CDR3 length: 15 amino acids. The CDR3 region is CASSLRRGDNSPLHF. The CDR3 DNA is TGTGCCAGCAGCTTACGCAGGGGTGACAATTCACCCCTCCACTTT.

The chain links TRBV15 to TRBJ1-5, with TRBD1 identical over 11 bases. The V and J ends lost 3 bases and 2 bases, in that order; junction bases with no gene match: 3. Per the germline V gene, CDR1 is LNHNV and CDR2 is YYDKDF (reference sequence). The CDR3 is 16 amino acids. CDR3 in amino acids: CATSSGQGAGNQPQHF. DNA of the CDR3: TGTGCCACCAGCAGCGGACAGGGGGCAGGCAATCAGCCCCAGCATTTT.

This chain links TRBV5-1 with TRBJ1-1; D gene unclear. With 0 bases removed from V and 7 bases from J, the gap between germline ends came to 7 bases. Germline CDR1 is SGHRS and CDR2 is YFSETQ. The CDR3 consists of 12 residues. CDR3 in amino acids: CASSLEGFEAFF. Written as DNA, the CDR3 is TGCGCCAGCAGCTTGGAAGGGTTTGAAGCTTTCTTT.

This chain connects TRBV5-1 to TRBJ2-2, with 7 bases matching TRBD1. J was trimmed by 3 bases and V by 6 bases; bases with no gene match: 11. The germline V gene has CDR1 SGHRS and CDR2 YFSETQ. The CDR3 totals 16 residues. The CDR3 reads CASKTGTGRDTGELFF. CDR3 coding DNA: TGCGCCAGCAAGACAGGGACGGGAAGGGACACCGGGGAGCTGTTTTTT.

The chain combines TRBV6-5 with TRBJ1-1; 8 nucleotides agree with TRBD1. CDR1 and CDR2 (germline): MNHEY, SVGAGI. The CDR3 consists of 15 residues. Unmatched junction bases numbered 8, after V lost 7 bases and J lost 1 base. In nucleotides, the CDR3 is TGTGCCAGCAAACCGGACAGGGTGGGGAACACTGAAGCTTTCTTT. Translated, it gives CASKPDRVGNTEAFF.

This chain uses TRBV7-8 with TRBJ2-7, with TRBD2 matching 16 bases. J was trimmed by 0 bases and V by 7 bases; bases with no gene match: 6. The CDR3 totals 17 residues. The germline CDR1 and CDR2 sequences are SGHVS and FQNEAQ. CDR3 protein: CASTWGTSGRVSYEQYF. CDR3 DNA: TGTGCCAGCACCTGGGGGACTAGCGGGAGGGTCTCCTACGAGCAGTACTTC.

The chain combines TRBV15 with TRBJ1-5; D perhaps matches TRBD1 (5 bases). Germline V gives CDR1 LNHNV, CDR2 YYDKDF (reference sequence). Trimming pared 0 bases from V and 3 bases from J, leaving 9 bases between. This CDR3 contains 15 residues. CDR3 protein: CATSRDPGYNQPQHF. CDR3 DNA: TGTGCCACCAGCAGAGATCCAGGGTACAATCAGCCCCAGCATTTT.

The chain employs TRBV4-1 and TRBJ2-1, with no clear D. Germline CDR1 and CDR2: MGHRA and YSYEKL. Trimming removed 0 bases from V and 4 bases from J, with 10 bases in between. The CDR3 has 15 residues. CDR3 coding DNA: TGCGCCAGCAGCCAAGATTCTCGGGCATACAATGAGCAGTTCTTC. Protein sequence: CASSQDSRAYNEQFF.

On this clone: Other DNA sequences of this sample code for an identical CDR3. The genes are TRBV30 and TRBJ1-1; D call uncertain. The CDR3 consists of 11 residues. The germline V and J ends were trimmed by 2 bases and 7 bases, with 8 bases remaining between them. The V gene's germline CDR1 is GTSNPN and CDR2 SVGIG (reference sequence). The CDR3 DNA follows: TGTGCCTGGAGTCCCACTCGTGAAGCTTTCTTT. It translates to CAWSPTREAFF. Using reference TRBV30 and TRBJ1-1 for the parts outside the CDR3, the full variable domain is SQTIHQWPATLVQPVGSPLSLECTVEGTSNPNLYWYRQAAGRGLQLLFYSVGIGQISSEVPQNLSASRPQDRQFILSSKKLLLSDSGFYLCAWSPTREAFFGQGTRLTVV.

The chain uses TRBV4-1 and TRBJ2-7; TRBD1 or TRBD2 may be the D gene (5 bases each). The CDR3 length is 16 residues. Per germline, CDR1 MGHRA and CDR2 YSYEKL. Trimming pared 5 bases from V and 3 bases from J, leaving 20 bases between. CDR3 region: CASSSRDPSTLYEQYF. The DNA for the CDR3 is TGCGCCAGCAGCTCCCGGGACCCCTCGACCCTCTACGAGCAGTACTTC.

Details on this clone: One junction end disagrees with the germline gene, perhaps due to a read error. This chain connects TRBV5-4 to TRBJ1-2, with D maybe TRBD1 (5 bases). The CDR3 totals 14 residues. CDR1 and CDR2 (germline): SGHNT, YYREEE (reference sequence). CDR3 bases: TGCGCCAGCAGCGTCGGGACGGCCTCCTATGGCTACACCTTC. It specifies CASSVGTASYGYTF.